This TCR beta chain was recovered during a study of blood T cell repertoires in COVID-19. Across the study: COVID-19 samples, acute and convalescent, were from the United States, Italy and Spain. In each case, the material was cDNA or gDNA derived from T cells, B-cell-depleted T cells, or PBMCs.

In the study's own analysis: How many nucleated cells were present was estimated from reference gene primer amplification. Assay: immunoSEQ multiplex PCR; the TCRdb copy retains only in-frame clones and omits some. That table is the source of V, J and clone size, and D and trimming were worked out from the DNA. The data show tens of thousands of clones, about 89% seen once. V gave up 3 bases and J gave up 8 bases, with 7 bases separating them. The CDR3 sequence is 12 residues long. Germline loops: CDR1 LGHDT, CDR2 YNNKEL (reference sequence). Sequenced: peripheral blood. The TCR sequence derives from a man aged 65 to 79 with active or convalescent COVID-19. The chain is built from TRBV3-1 (or the pseudogene TRBV3-2) and TRBJ1-4, with D uncertain. The DNA for the CDR3 is TGTGCCAGCAGCCATCTCCGGGAAAAACTGTTTTTT. Its protein is CASSHLREKLFF.